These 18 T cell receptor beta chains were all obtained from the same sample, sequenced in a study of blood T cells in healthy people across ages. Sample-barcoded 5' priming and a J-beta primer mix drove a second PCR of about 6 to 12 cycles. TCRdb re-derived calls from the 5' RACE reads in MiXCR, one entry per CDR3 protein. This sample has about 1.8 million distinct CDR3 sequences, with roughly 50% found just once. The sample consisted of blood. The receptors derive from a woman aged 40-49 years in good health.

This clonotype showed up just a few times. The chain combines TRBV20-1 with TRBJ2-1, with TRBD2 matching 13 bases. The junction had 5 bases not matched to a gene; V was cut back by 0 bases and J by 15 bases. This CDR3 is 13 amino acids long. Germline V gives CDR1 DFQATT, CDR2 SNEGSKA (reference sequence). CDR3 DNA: TGCAGTGCTAGAGACACTAGCGGGGGGGCCATGTTCTTC. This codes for CSARDTSGGAMFF.

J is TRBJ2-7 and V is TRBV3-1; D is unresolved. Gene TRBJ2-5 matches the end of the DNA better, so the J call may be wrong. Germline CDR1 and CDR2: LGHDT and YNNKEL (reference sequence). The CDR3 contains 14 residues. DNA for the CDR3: TGTGCCAGCAGCCAGGAAGGTTGGGGAGAGACCCAGTACTTC. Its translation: CASSQEGWGETQYF.

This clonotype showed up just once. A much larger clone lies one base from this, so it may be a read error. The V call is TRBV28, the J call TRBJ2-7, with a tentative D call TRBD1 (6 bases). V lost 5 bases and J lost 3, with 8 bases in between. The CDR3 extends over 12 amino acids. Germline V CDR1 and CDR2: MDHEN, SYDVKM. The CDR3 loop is CASSGTYYEQYF. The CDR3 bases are TGTGCCAGCAGTGGGACATACTACGAGCAGTACTTC. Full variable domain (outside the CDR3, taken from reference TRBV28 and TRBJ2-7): DVKVTQSSRYLVKRTGEKVFLECVQDMDHENMFWYRQDPGLGLRLIYFSYDVKMKEKGDIPEGYSVSREKKERFSLILESASTNQTSMYLCASSGTYYEQYFGPGTRLTVT.

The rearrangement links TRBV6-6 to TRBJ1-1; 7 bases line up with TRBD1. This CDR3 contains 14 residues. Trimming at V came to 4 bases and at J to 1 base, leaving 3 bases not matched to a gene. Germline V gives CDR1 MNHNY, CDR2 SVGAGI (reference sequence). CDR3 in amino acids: CASSFHRGNTEAFF. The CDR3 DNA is TGTGCCAGCAGTTTCCACAGGGGGAACACTGAAGCTTTCTTT.

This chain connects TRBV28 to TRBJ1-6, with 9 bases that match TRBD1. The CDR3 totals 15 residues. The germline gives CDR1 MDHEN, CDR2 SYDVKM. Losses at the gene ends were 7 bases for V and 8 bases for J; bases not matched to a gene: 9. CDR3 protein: CASIVTGTGHSPLHF. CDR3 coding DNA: TGTGCCAGCATTGTTACCGGGACAGGGCATTCACCCCTCCACTTT. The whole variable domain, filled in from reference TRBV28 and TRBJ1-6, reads DVKVTQSSRYLVKRTGEKVFLECVQDMDHENMFWYRQDPGLGLRLIYFSYDVKMKEKGDIPEGYSVSREKKERFSLILESASTNQTSMYLCASIVTGTGHSPLHFGNGTRLTVT.

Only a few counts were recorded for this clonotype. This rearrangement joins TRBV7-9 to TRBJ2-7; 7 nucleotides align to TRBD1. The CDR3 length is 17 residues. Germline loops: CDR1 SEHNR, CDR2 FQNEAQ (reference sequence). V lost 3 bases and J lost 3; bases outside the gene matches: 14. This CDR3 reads CASSLSRGGWKDYEQYF. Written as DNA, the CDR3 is TGTGCCAGCAGCTTGTCCCGAGGGGGCTGGAAAGACTACGAGCAGTACTTC.

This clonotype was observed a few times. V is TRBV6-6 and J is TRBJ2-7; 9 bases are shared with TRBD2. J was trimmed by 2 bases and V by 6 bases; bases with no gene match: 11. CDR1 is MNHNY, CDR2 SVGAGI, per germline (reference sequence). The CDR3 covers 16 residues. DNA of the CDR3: TGTGCCAGCAGACACCCCGGGCTAGCGGGGACCTACGAGCAGTACTTC. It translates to CASRHPGLAGTYEQYF.

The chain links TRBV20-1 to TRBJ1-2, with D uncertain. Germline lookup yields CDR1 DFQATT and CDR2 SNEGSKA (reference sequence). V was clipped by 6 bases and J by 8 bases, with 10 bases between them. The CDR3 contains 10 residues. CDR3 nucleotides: TGCAGTGCCGTCCCCCCGGGCTACACCTTC. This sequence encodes CSAVPPGYTF.

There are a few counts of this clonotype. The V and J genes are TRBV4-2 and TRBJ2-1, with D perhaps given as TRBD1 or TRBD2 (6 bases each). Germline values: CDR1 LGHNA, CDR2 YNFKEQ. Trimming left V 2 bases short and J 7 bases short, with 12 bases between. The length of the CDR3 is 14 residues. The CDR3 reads CASSQTGAGNEQFF. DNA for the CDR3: TGTGCCAGCAGCCAAACGGGGGCGGGGAATGAGCAGTTCTTC.

Here the CDR3 DNA reads TGTGCCAGCAGTTCCGACAGGGGCCCGGTACTTGGCTACACCTTC. Translating it yields CASSSDRGPVLGYTF. The rearrangement uses TRBV28 and TRBJ1-2, with 8 bases lining up with TRBD1. The CDR3 extends over 15 amino acids. The V and J ends lost 4 bases and 7 bases, in that order; junction bases with no gene match: 11. In germline, CDR1 is MDHEN, CDR2 SYDVKM.

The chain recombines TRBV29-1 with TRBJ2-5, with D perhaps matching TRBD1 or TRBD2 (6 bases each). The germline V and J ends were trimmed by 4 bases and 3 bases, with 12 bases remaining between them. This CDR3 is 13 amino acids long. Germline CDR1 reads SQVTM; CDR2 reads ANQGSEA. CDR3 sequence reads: CSVGRRGKETQYF. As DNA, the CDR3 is TGCAGCGTTGGTAGGAGGGGGAAAGAGACCCAGTACTTC.

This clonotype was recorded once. The CDR3 DNA follows: TGTGCCAGCACCAAGCTCAATGAGCAGTACTTC. Amino acids: CASTKLNEQYF. The chain is built from TRBV7-2 and TRBJ2-5, with D unclear. Germline CDR1 is SGHTA and CDR2 is FQGNSA. Trimming took 7 bases from V and 11 from J, leaving 14 bases between them. CDR3 length: 11 amino acids.

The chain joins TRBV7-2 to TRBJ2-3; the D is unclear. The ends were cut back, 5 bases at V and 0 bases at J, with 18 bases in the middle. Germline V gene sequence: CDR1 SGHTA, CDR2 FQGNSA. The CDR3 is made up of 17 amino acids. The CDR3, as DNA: TGTGCCAGCAGCGGCCGCCTTGGCGGCGGTAGCACAGATACGCAGTATTTT. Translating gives CASSGRLGGGSTDTQYF.

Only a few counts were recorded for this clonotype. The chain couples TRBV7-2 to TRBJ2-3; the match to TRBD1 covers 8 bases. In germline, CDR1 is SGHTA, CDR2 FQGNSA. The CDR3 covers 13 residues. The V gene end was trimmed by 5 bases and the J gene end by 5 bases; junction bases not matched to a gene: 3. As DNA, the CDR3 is TGTGCCAGCAGCCCAGGGACAGGAGATACGCAGTATTTT. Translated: CASSPGTGDTQYF.

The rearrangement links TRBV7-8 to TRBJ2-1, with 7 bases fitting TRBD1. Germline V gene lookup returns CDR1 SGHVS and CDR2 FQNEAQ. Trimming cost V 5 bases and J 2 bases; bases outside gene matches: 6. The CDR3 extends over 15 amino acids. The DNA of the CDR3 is TGTGCCAGCAGCACACGGACAGGCCCCTACAATGAGCAGTTCTTC. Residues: CASSTRTGPYNEQFF.

In DNA, the CDR3 is TGCGCCAGCAGTCGAGACAGTGTGACTGATGAGCAGTTCTTC. Protein: CASSRDSVTDEQFF. This sequence joins TRBV5-1 and TRBJ2-1; maybe TRBD1 (5 bases). V was cut by 5 bases and J by 8 bases, with 17 bases left in between. Germline CDR1 is SGHRS and CDR2 is YFSETQ. The CDR3 is made up of 14 amino acids. Full variable domain (rest looked up from reference TRBV5-1 and TRBJ2-1): KAGVTQTPRYLIKTRGQQVTLSCSPISGHRSVSWYQQTPGQGLQFLFEYFSETQRNKGNFPGRFSGRQFSNSRSEMNVSTLELGDSALYLCASSRDSVTDEQFFGPGTRLTVL.

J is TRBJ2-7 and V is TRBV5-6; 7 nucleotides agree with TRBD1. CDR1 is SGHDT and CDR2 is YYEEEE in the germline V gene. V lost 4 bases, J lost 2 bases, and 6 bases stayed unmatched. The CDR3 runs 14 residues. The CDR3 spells CASSVWGQTYEQYF. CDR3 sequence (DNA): TGTGCCAGCAGCGTCTGGGGACAGACCTACGAGCAGTACTTC.

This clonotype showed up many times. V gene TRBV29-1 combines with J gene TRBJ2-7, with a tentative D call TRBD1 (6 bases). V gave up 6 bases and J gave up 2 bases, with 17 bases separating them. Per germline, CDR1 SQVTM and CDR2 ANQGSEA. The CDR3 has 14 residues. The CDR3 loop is CSVQGKNRTYEQYF. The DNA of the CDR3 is TGCAGCGTCCAGGGGAAAAATCGGACCTACGAGCAGTACTTC.